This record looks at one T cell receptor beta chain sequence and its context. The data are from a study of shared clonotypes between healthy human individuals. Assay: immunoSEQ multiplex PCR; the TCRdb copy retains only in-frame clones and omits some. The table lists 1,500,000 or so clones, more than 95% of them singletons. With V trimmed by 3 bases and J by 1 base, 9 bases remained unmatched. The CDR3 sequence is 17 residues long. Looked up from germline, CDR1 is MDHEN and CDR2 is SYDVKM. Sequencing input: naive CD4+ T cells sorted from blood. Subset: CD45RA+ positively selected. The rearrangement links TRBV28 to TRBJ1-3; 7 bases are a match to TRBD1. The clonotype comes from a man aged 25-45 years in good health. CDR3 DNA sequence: TGTGCCAGCAGTTTTGGCGGAACAGGGGATTCTGGAAACACCATATATTTT. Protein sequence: CASSFGGTGDSGNTIYF.